This entry describes one T cell receptor beta chain. Its antigen is currently unknown. The repertoire was sequenced with immunoSEQ multiplex PCR; TCRdb's copy has only in-frame clones and lacks some. In the table there are about 150,000 clones, approximately 87% of which are singletons. The sample originates from a study of T cell responses to AZD1222 COVID-19 vaccine. General observations from the study: The donor group comprised mostly white British people and more females; the analysis possibly underestimated clonal diversity. The span of vaccine-associated CD4 TCRs extended across spike, with dominance at 160-218 and 743-854. With two AZD1222 doses given, Spike-specific TCR breadth and depth both rose.

Pooling covered second doses at about 4 or about 12 weeks. The CDR3 is 16 amino acids. The J segment lost 0 bases and the V segment lost 0 bases, leaving 5 bases of the junction unmatched. Germline CDR1 SGHDN, CDR2 FVKESK. The V call is TRBV14, the J call TRBJ2-7; 7 bases fit TRBD1. The TCR sequence derives from an adult who received the AZD1222 COVID-19 vaccine. The starting material was peripheral blood, obtained 28 days after the second AZD1222 dose. The CDR3 DNA is TGTGCCAGCAGCCAAGATGCTTGGACAGGCTCCTACGAGCAGTACTTC. Protein sequence: CASSQDAWTGSYEQYF.